Presented here are 24 T cell receptor beta chains from one specimen sequenced in a study of T-cell memory formation after mild COVID-19. Each CDR3 protein gets one entry after TCRdb re-called the 5' RACE reads with MiXCR. The sample has more than 350,000 distinct CDR3 sequences; about 17% are singletons. The sample was PBMCs or a T cell subset sorted from them (not recorded which). The source of these receptors is a man in his late teens or twenties who had mild COVID-19 (a few samples of this study predate the infection). Cell type and time point are not known.

V and J are TRBV7-9 and TRBJ2-4; D gene uncertain. CDR1 is SEHNR, CDR2 FQNEAQ, per germline (reference sequence). The CDR3 is made up of 15 amino acids. Trimming took 5 bases from V and 0 from J, leaving 11 bases between them. The CDR3 DNA follows: TGTGCCAGCAGCCCGGTCGGAGTAGCCAAAAACATTCAGTACTTC. Its translation is CASSPVGVAKNIQYF.

The rearrangement links TRBV6-2 or TRBV6-3 to TRBJ1-6; possible D gene TRBD1, 5 bases. The CDR3 has 15 residues. V dropped 4 bases and J dropped 13 bases, with 20 bases sitting between them. The germline V gene has CDR1 MNHEY and CDR2 SVGEGT. In DNA form, the CDR3 reads TGTGCCAGCAGTTGGTGTTTGGGGACGCTAACGCCCCTCCACTTT. Residues: CASSWCLGTLTPLHF.

This rearrangement joins TRBV6-2 or TRBV6-3 to TRBJ2-1, with 14 bases matching TRBD2. Unmatched junction bases numbered 11, after V lost 7 bases and J lost 15 bases. The CDR3 runs to 14 residues. CDR1 is MNHEY and CDR2 is SVGEGT in the germline V gene. CDR3 in DNA: TGTGCCAGCAACGAAGGACTAGCGGGGGGTCTGGCGTTCTTC. Amino acid sequence: CASNEGLAGGLAFF.

The chain employs TRBV27 and TRBJ2-5, with TRBD2 matching 9 bases. This CDR3 has 15 amino acids. The germline V gene encodes CDR1 MNHEY and CDR2 SMNVEV (reference sequence). V was pared by 5 bases and J by 12 bases, with 16 bases of the junction left unmatched. The CDR3 DNA is TGTGCCAGCAGTCCCTTCGGGGAGCGGGGGGCCGTCAAGTACTTC. This encodes CASSPFGERGAVKYF.

This clonotype was counted a few times. This chain connects TRBV12-3 or TRBV12-4 to TRBJ2-3; tentatively, D is TRBD2 (5 bases). CDR3 length equals 15 residues. Deletions cut 5 bases from V and 0 bases from J, with 12 bases between. The CDR3 DNA is TGTGCCAGCAGTGGAGGCGCGGTAAGCACAGATACGCAGTATTTT. Amino acids: CASSGGAVSTDTQYF.

This clonotype was recorded at least ten times. The chain uses TRBV7-9 and TRBJ2-1, with TRBD1 matching over 7 bases. This CDR3 contains 14 residues. With 2 bases clipped from V and 2 bases from J, the junction kept 0 bases outside the gene matches. Germline CDR1 SEHNR, CDR2 FQNEAQ (reference sequence). As DNA, the CDR3 is TGTGCCAGCAGCTTACAGGGGGCCTACAATGAGCAGTTCTTC. As protein: CASSLQGAYNEQFF. Full variable domain (remainder filled in from reference TRBV7-9 and TRBJ2-1): DTGVSQNPRHKITKRGQNVTFRCDPISEHNRLYWYRQTLGQGPEFLTYFQNEAQLEKSRLLSDRFSAERPKGSFSTLEIQRTEQGDSAMYLCASSLQGAYNEQFFGPGTRLTVL.

The chain carries TRBV6-5 and TRBJ2-1, with 7 bases matching TRBD1. V was pared by 5 bases and J by 5 bases, with 6 bases of the junction left unmatched. The CDR3 runs 14 residues. CDR1 is MNHEY and CDR2 is SVGAGI in the germline V gene. The CDR3 DNA follows: TGTGCCAGCAGTCAACAGGGGCCCAACAATGAGCAGTTCTTC. This encodes CASSQQGPNNEQFF.

This clonotype was found a few times. The genes are TRBV7-9 and TRBJ1-2; a possible D gene is TRBD1 (5 bases). Trimming cost V 1 base and J 0 bases, with 9 bases left between them. Germline CDR1 is SEHNR and CDR2 is FQNEAQ (reference sequence). CDR3 length: 15 residues. The CDR3 coding sequence is TGTGCCAGCAGCTTAGGAGGGGAGGCTAACTATGGCTACACCTTC. As protein: CASSLGGEANYGYTF.

In this sample, this clonotype turned up a few times. The rearrangement links TRBV3-1 to TRBJ2-1; D gene unclear. The CDR3 is 14 residues long. V lost 1 base to trimming and J lost 2 bases, with 6 bases between them. Germline V gene sequence: CDR1 LGHDT, CDR2 YNNKEL (reference sequence). CDR3 sequence: CASSQGFPYNEQFF. The CDR3 region has the DNA TGTGCCAGCAGCCAAGGGTTCCCCTACAATGAGCAGTTCTTC.

The chain links TRBV14 to TRBJ1-2, with D perhaps matching TRBD1 (5 bases). Trimming took off 0 bases at V and 11 bases at J, with 13 bases between the two ends. From germline, CDR1 is SGHDN and CDR2 FVKESK. The CDR3 length is 13 residues. The CDR3 loop reads CASSQDHYRQYTF. CDR3 in DNA: TGTGCCAGCAGCCAAGATCATTATAGACAGTACACCTTC. Supplemented by reference TRBV14 and TRBJ1-2, the full variable domain reads EAGVTQFPSHSVIEKGQTVTLRCDPISGHDNLYWYRRVMGKEIKFLLHFVKESKQDESGMPNNRFLAERTGGTYSTLKVQPAELEDSGVYFCASSQDHYRQYTFGSGTRLTVV.

This clonotype occurred many times. The chain has TRBV5-1 and TRBJ2-7; 9 nucleotides agree with TRBD1. Trimming cost V 2 bases and J 6 bases; bases outside gene matches: 6. Germline CDR1 and CDR2: SGHRS and YFSETQ. CDR3 length: 14 residues. In DNA form, the CDR3 reads TGCGCCAGCAGCTTTACAGGGGGCGCGTTCGAGCAGTACTTC. Translating it yields CASSFTGGAFEQYF.

This clonotype came up once. This sequence joins TRBV20-1 and TRBJ2-3; weak D call: TRBD1 (6 bases). This CDR3 spans 15 amino acids. The V gene lost 3 bases and the J gene lost 3 bases, with 16 bases spanning the gap. Germline V lookup: CDR1 DFQATT, CDR2 SNEGSKA (reference sequence). The CDR3 reads CSASPLTGLTDTQYF. CDR3 in DNA: TGCAGTGCTAGCCCCTTAACAGGGTTAACAGATACGCAGTATTTT.

The V gene is TRBV5-7, the J gene TRBJ2-2; TRBD2 matches 8 bases. TRBV5-7 is recorded as an ORF, its role being uncertain. The CDR3 extends over 12 amino acids. The V segment lost 7 bases and the J segment 6 bases; nucleotides outside the gene matches: 2. CDR3 region: CASSGGPGELFF. In DNA, the CDR3 is TGTGCCAGCTCGGGGGGGCCCGGGGAGCTGTTTTTT.

The chain employs TRBV19 and TRBJ2-5; 9 positions match TRBD1. The V gene's germline CDR1 is LNHDA and CDR2 SQIVND (reference sequence). This CDR3 is built from 14 residues. The V gene end was trimmed by 10 bases and the J gene end by 4 bases; junction bases not matched to a gene: 10. The CDR3 bases are TGTGCCACCACGGGACAGGGATTGTCAGAGACCCAGTACTTC. Protein sequence: CATTGQGLSETQYF.

The gene calls are TRBV20-1 and TRBJ1-2, with 9 nucleotides matching TRBD1. CDR1 DFQATT and CDR2 SNEGSKA come from the germline V gene (reference sequence). The CDR3 is 16 amino acids. The trim removed 1 base at V and 7 bases at J, leaving 13 bases unmatched. The CDR3: CSARAFTGGRDRGYTF. CDR3 DNA: TGCAGTGCTAGAGCGTTTACAGGGGGCCGAGATCGTGGCTACACCTTC.

This clonotype came up a few times. V and J are TRBV5-1 and TRBJ2-3, with D perhaps TRBD2 (5 bases). Germline CDR1 and CDR2: SGHRS and YFSETQ. The CDR3 is made up of 16 amino acids. V was trimmed by 0 bases and J by 0 bases, leaving 11 bases between them. In DNA form, the CDR3 reads TGCGCCAGCAGCTTGGTTCTAGCAGTTAGCACAGATACGCAGTATTTT. It codes for CASSLVLAVSTDTQYF.

V is TRBV12-3 or TRBV12-4 and J is TRBJ1-5, with D perhaps matching TRBD1 (6 bases). Between the trimmed V and J ends, which lost 1 base and 6 bases, there was a span of 19 bases. The CDR3 extends over 17 amino acids. The CDR3 spells CASSLVVGGASGQPQHF. In nucleotides, the CDR3 is TGTGCCAGCAGTTTAGTTGTGGGGGGGGCTTCGGGTCAGCCCCAGCATTTT.

The rearrangement links TRBV7-8 to TRBJ1-2; 7 nucleotides agree with TRBD1. J gave up 4 bases and V 5 bases, and 16 bases lay outside the gene matches. The length of the CDR3 is 17 residues. The germline gives CDR1 SGHVS, CDR2 FQNEAQ. CDR3 region: CASSPPTGTFGSYGYTF. As DNA, the CDR3 is TGTGCCAGCAGCCCACCGACAGGGACCTTCGGGAGCTATGGCTACACCTTC.

The sample holds a few counts of this clonotype. The chain joins TRBV6-5 to TRBJ2-7, with a tentative D call TRBD1 (5 bases). Looked up from germline, CDR1 is MNHEY and CDR2 is SVGAGI. V was clipped by 6 bases and J by 2 bases, with 8 bases between them. The CDR3 contains 12 residues. The CDR3 DNA reads as TGTGCCAGCAGCCAGACAGCCTACGAGCAGTACTTC. Its translation is CASSQTAYEQYF.

This clonotype was seen a handful of times. The rearrangement uses TRBV7-8 and TRBJ2-3, with 9 nucleotides matching TRBD2. The CDR3 totals 19 residues. V lost 0 bases and J lost 6; bases outside the gene matches: 16. The V gene's germline CDR1 is SGHVS and CDR2 FQNEAQ. The CDR3 DNA reads TGTGCCAGCAGCTTAGCGCATGATGGCGGGGGGGCCGGTCGGGATACGCAGTATTTT. The encoded protein is CASSLAHDGGGAGRDTQYF. Using reference TRBV7-8 and TRBJ2-3 for the parts outside the CDR3, the full variable domain is GAGVSQSPRYKVAKRGQDVALRCDPISGHVSLFWYQQALGQGPEFLTYFQNEAQLDKSGLPSDRFFAERPEGSVSTLKIQRTQQEDSAVYLCASSLAHDGGGAGRDTQYFGPGTRLTVL.

In its sample, this clonotype was seen a few times. V and J are TRBV5-1 and TRBJ2-5; D unresolved. The CDR3 is made up of 12 amino acids. V dropped 5 bases and J dropped 2 bases, with 7 bases sitting between them. From germline, CDR1 is SGHRS and CDR2 YFSETQ. This CDR3 reads CASRSQQETQYF. CDR3 coding DNA: TGCGCCAGCAGGTCACAGCAAGAGACCCAGTACTTC.

The rearrangement links TRBV10-3 to TRBJ2-1; D gene unclear. The germline V gene has CDR1 ENHRY and CDR2 SYGVKD. The length of the CDR3 is 9 residues. V lost 11 bases and J lost 9, with 8 bases in between. As DNA, the CDR3 is TGTGCCCCCCTACTTGAGCAGTTCTTC. Encoded protein: CAPLLEQFF.

This clonotype appeared a few times. V gene TRBV7-3 combines with J gene TRBJ2-3; D remains unclear. Germline CDR1 reads SGHTA; CDR2 reads FQGTGA. Trimming left V 4 bases short and J 5 bases short, with 10 bases between. The CDR3 spans 13 residues. The DNA of the CDR3 is TGTGCCAGCAGCTCCCCAAACGGAGATACGCAGTATTTT. Translated, it gives CASSSPNGDTQYF.

This clonotype turned up a few times. The V and J genes are TRBV7-9 and TRBJ2-7; a weak D match, TRBD1 (6 bases). CDR1 and CDR2 (germline): SEHNR, FQNEAQ (reference sequence). The CDR3 covers 14 residues. Trimming took off 4 bases at V and 4 bases at J, with 14 bases between the two ends. The CDR3 region is CASSSPRRGYEQYV. The CDR3 DNA reads TGTGCCAGCAGCTCCCCCCGCAGGGGATACGAGCAGTACGTC.